This entry lists 27 T cell receptor beta chains sequenced from one sample in a study of T cell repertoires in cytomegalovirus infection (dated by TCRdb to between 2018 and 2021). TCRdb lists the instrument as Illumina HiSeq 1500. In TCRdb, the public reads were trimmed at Q25 with fastp and aligned with MiXCR, with productive beta chains retained. Each entry is one CDR3 protein sequence, shown with its most common DNA and genes. Within this sample are some 700,000 distinct CDR3 sequences, with less than 40% of them counted one time only. The top ten hold 2.8% of the sample. Sequencing was performed on PBMCs. Receptors originate from a human donor in good health (CMV status not recorded). Some clones in this sample may be carry-over from other donors' samples.

This clonotype was recorded many times. The chain's CDR3 is CASSFSGLGQETQYF. In nucleotides, the CDR3 is TGTGCCAGCAGCTTCTCTGGGTTGGGGCAAGAGACCCAGTACTTC. This chain connects TRBV28 to TRBJ2-5; D is unclear. V was shortened by 6 bases and J by 2 bases, with 16 bases between the two germline ends. CDR1 MDHEN and CDR2 SYDVKM come from the germline V gene. The CDR3 runs 15 residues.

Written as DNA, the CDR3 is TGTGCCAGCAGCCGGCGACTAGAAAACGAGCAGTACTTC. It translates to CASSRRLENEQYF. The chain joins TRBV5-3 to TRBJ2-7; D is perhaps TRBD2 (6 bases). TRBV5-3 is assigned to the ORF class and has an uncertain function. The CDR3 totals 13 residues. Trimming stripped 8 bases from V and 5 bases from J, with 17 bases between.

The chain's CDR3 is CASSLARDMGEQYF. Written as DNA, the CDR3 is TGTGCCAGCAGCTTAGCGAGGGATATGGGGGAGCAGTACTTC. The chain is built from TRBV7-2 and TRBJ2-7; a weak D match, TRBD2 (5 bases). The CDR3 runs to 14 residues. Germline V lookup: CDR1 SGHTA, CDR2 FQGNSA. The V and J ends lost 0 bases and 7 bases respectively, with 13 bases between them.

The rearrangement links TRBV6-6 to TRBJ2-7; D call uncertain. The CDR3 sequence is 13 residues long. CDR1 is MNHNY and CDR2 is SVGAGI in the germline V gene (reference sequence). Trimming took off 0 bases at V and 7 bases at J, with 10 bases between the two ends. The CDR3 DNA reads TGTGCCAGCAGTTACTCGGTATCTACTGAGCAGTACTTC. Its protein product is CASSYSVSTEQYF.

The rearrangement links TRBV19 to TRBJ2-1, with TRBD1 identical over 7 bases. CDR1 is LNHDA and CDR2 is SQIVND in the germline V gene (reference sequence). The CDR3 length is 14 residues. V shed 10 bases and J 6 bases; nucleotides not matched to a gene: 12. The CDR3 spells CAITAGGKRNEQFF. The CDR3 bases are TGTGCCATTACCGCAGGGGGTAAGCGCAATGAGCAGTTCTTC.

The V and J genes are TRBV28 and TRBJ2-2; 7 bases agree with TRBD2. The CDR3 is made up of 17 amino acids. J gave up 0 bases and V 0 bases, and 4 bases lay outside the gene matches. Germline V gene data show CDR1 as MDHEN and CDR2 as SYDVKM. The CDR3 region is CASSLWGLYTNTGELFF. The DNA of the CDR3 is TGTGCCAGCAGTTTATGGGGACTATACACGAACACCGGGGAGCTGTTTTTT.

About this clonotype: A much larger clone differs from this one at a single base, so this may be a read error. V gene TRBV7-4 combines with J gene TRBJ2-1; D is perhaps TRBD2 (5 bases). There are 13 residues in the CDR3. Germline lookup yields CDR1 SGHVT and CDR2 SQSDAQ. CDR3: CANSLGPEEREFF. The CDR3, as DNA: TGTGCCAACAGCTTAGGTCCGGAGGAACGGGAGTTCTTC.

The chain couples TRBV9 to TRBJ2-1; D may be TRBD2 (5 bases). Trimming shortened V by 4 bases and J by 0 bases, and 20 bases separated the two germline ends. Germline V gene sequence: CDR1 SGDLS, CDR2 YYNGEE. This CDR3 spans 18 amino acids. The CDR3 loop is CASSLRSYGLSSYNEQFF. The CDR3 DNA reads as TGTGCCAGCAGCCTTCGGTCTTACGGACTCAGCTCCTACAATGAGCAGTTCTTC.

This clonotype was detected only a few times. The chain joins TRBV5-4 to TRBJ2-3; 7 positions agree with TRBD2. V gave up 1 base and J gave up 4 bases; unmatched junction bases: 6. This CDR3 has 15 residues. Germline values: CDR1 SGHNT, CDR2 YYREEE (reference sequence). This CDR3 is CASSLRLAAADTQYF. CDR3 sequence (DNA): TGTGCCAGCAGCTTGAGACTAGCCGCCGCAGATACGCAGTATTTT.

This clonotype turned up a few times. The chain is built from TRBV12-3 or TRBV12-4 and TRBJ1-4; unclear D gene. This CDR3 region has 15 residues. V shed 4 bases and J shed 2 bases, with 11 bases lying between them. The CDR3 loop reads CASSSVESTNEKLFF. The CDR3 DNA follows: TGTGCCAGCAGTTCCGTGGAGAGTACTAATGAAAAACTGTTTTTT.

CDR3 loop: CASSTLTEVFWEPQHF. CDR3 sequence (DNA): TGTGCCAGCTCTACATTAACAGAGGTGTTTTGGGAGCCCCAGCATTTT. V gene TRBV28 combines with J gene TRBJ1-5, with D uncertain. V was shortened by 8 bases and J by 8 bases, with 25 bases between the two germline ends. In germline, CDR1 is MDHEN, CDR2 SYDVKM. The CDR3 is 16 residues long.

The chain links TRBV2 to TRBJ1-1; D perhaps matches TRBD1 (6 bases). CDR3 length equals 13 residues. CDR1 and CDR2 from the germline V gene are SNHLY and FYNNEI. The V and J ends lost 6 bases and 7 bases respectively, with 15 bases between them. CDR3 in amino acids: CASSAGVAVEAFF. The DNA for the CDR3 is TGTGCCAGCAGCGCAGGGGTGGCGGTTGAAGCTTTCTTT.

This clonotype was counted only a few times. The genes are TRBV12-3 or TRBV12-4 and TRBJ1-2; a weak D match, TRBD1 (5 bases). V dropped 1 base and J dropped 2 bases, with 11 bases sitting between them. This CDR3 region has 15 residues. CDR3 DNA sequence: TGTGCCAGCAGTTTAGTGGGGGGTACGAACTATGGCTACACCTTC. It codes for CASSLVGGTNYGYTF.

Details on this clonotype: The CDR3 does not end in the conserved phenylalanine or tryptophan, so this is likely a read error. V usage is TRBV7-2 and J usage is TRBJ1-2; a possible D gene is TRBD1 (6 bases). The CDR3 totals 15 residues. Deletions cut 3 bases from V and 3 bases from J, with 14 bases between. Germline-derived CDR1 and CDR2 are SGHTA and FQGNSA. Written as DNA, the CDR3 is TGTGCCAGCAGCTTGACACAGGGTCTCCACTATGGCTACACCTCC. This translates into CASSLTQGLHYGYTS.

This clonotype was detected only a few times. V and J are TRBV7-6 and TRBJ2-1; 11 positions match TRBD2. Germline CDR1 is SGHVS and CDR2 is FNYEAQ. Germline trimming cut 1 base from V and 9 bases from J; bases unmatched to any gene: 5. CDR3 length: 15 amino acids. CDR3 amino acids: CASSLVLAGGSEQFF. CDR3 DNA: TGTGCCAGCAGCTTAGTCCTAGCGGGAGGATCTGAGCAGTTCTTC. Full variable domain (rest looked up from reference TRBV7-6 and TRBJ2-1): GAGVSQSPRYKVTKRGQDVALRCDPISGHVSLYWYRQALGQGPEFLTYFNYEAQQDKSGLPNDRFSAERPEGSISTLTIQRTEQRDSAMYRCASSLVLAGGSEQFFGPGTRLTVL.

The rearrangement joins TRBV20-1 to TRBJ1-3, with 8 bases aligning to TRBD1. CDR3 length equals 15 residues. Germline V gene lookup returns CDR1 DFQATT and CDR2 SNEGSKA (reference sequence). Germline trimming cut 6 bases from V and 3 bases from J; bases unmatched to any gene: 10. The CDR3 region is CSAGGTGGFGNTIYF. The DNA of the CDR3 is TGCAGTGCGGGGGGCACAGGGGGGTTTGGAAACACCATATATTTT.

The chain recombines TRBV28 with TRBJ2-5; no clear D. In germline, CDR1 is MDHEN, CDR2 SYDVKM. The CDR3 loop spans 16 amino acids. With 5 bases removed from V and 7 bases from J, the gap between germline ends came to 23 bases. In DNA, the CDR3 is TGTGCCAGCAGTCTCCCGCCGGGTGGGAACCCCCGGACCCAGTACTTC. Translation: CASSLPPGGNPRTQYF. The whole variable domain, remainder taken from reference TRBV28 and TRBJ2-5, is DVKVTQSSRYLVKRTGEKVFLECVQDMDHENMFWYRQDPGLGLRLIYFSYDVKMKEKGDIPEGYSVSREKKERFSLILESASTNQTSMYLCASSLPPGGNPRTQYFGPGTRLLVL.

The chain is built from TRBV27 and TRBJ2-1, with D perhaps TRBD2 (6 bases). This CDR3 is 15 amino acids long. CDR1 and CDR2 (germline): MNHEY, SMNVEV (reference sequence). V shed 6 bases and J shed 0 bases, with 12 bases lying between them. In nucleotides, the CDR3 is TGTGCCAGCAGGCTCGAGGGACTCTCCTACAATGAGCAGTTCTTC. It yields the protein CASRLEGLSYNEQFF.

This clonotype was observed a single time. The genes are TRBV19 and TRBJ1-4; a weak D match, TRBD1 (5 bases). Germline V gives CDR1 LNHDA, CDR2 SQIVND (reference sequence). The CDR3 covers 13 residues. With 9 bases removed from V and 6 bases from J, the gap between germline ends came to 14 bases. CDR3 in amino acids: CARRTGLDEKLFF. The DNA for the CDR3 is TGTGCCAGACGCACAGGCTTGGATGAAAAACTGTTTTTT.

Comment on this clonotype: This may be a read error: a much more frequent sequence differs by one nucleotide. This rearrangement joins TRBV7-8 to TRBJ1-5; TRBD1 might be the D (6 bases). Germline assignment: CDR1 SGHVS and CDR2 FQNEAQ. CDR3 length: 16 amino acids. The germline V and J ends were trimmed by 4 bases and 2 bases, with 15 bases remaining between them. CDR3 DNA: TGTGCCAGCAGCTCATCGGGGACAAAAGGCAATCAGCCCCAGCATTTT. Its protein product is CASSSSGTKGNQPQHF. Together with reference TRBV7-8 and TRBJ1-5, the CDR3 gives the full variable domain: GAGVSQSPRYKVAKRGQDVALRCDPISGHVSLFWYQQALGQGPEFLTYFQNEAQLDKSGLPSDRFFAERPEGSVSTLKIQRTQQEDSAVYLCASSSSGTKGNQPQHFGDGTRLSIL.

The rearrangement uses TRBV27 and TRBJ1-1, with a tentative D call TRBD1 (5 bases). This CDR3 contains 16 residues. Trimming stripped 3 bases from V and 10 bases from J, with 24 bases between. Germline V gene sequence: CDR1 MNHEY, CDR2 SMNVEV (reference sequence). The CDR3 DNA follows: TGTGCCAGCAGTTTCAATGTTCCGGCAAGAGAAAGGGGAGCTTTCTTT. It is translated as CASSFNVPARERGAFF.

This clonotype was recorded a few times. The chain carries TRBV6-2 or TRBV6-3 and TRBJ2-7; TRBD1 matches 7 bases. This CDR3 has 14 residues. Germline V gene data show CDR1 as MNHEY and CDR2 as SVGEGT. The V and J ends lost 2 bases and 4 bases, in that order; junction bases with no gene match: 5. CDR3 coding DNA: TGTGCCAGCAGTTACATGGGACAGACATACGAGCAGTACTTC. It codes for CASSYMGQTYEQYF.

The CDR3 DNA sequence: TGCAGTGCTAGAGATTGGAGCGGGGCTAGCGGGGCTAGCACAGATACGCAGTATTTT. This gives the protein CSARDWSGASGASTDTQYF. The chain links TRBV20-1 to TRBJ2-3; TRBD2 aligns across 9 bases. Per germline, CDR1 DFQATT and CDR2 SNEGSKA (reference sequence). V was pared by 0 bases and J by 0 bases, with 13 bases of the junction left unmatched. The CDR3 consists of 19 residues.

The rearrangement links TRBV10-2 to TRBJ2-7; D is ambiguous. Germline CDR1 reads WSHSY; CDR2 reads SAAADI. The CDR3 runs 13 residues. Between the trimmed V and J ends, which lost 6 bases and 3 bases, there was a span of 12 bases. CDR3 nucleotide sequence: TGCGCCAGCAGGGACCCTACTTTCTACGAGCAGTACTTC. It is translated as CASRDPTFYEQYF.

The V gene is TRBV12-3 or TRBV12-4, the J gene TRBJ1-5; D call uncertain. The CDR3 sequence is 16 residues long. Trimming took off 3 bases at V and 0 bases at J, with 12 bases between the two ends. As DNA, the CDR3 is TGTGCCAGCAGTTTGAAGGCACCGTATAGCAATCAGCCCCAGCATTTT. Translation gives CASSLKAPYSNQPQHF.

The V and J genes are TRBV7-2 and TRBJ1-4; weak D call: TRBD1 (6 bases). CDR3 length equals 15 residues. Trimming took off 6 bases at V and 4 bases at J, with 15 bases between the two ends. Looked up from germline, CDR1 is SGHTA and CDR2 is FQGNSA. CDR3 residues: CASRSDRLVNEKLFF. In nucleotides, the CDR3 is TGTGCCAGCAGGTCGGACAGACTAGTTAATGAAAAACTGTTTTTT.

This clonotype showed up just a few times. The genes are TRBV4-1 and TRBJ2-5; 8 bases align to TRBD2. The J segment lost 2 bases and the V segment lost 0 bases, leaving 2 bases of the junction unmatched. The germline V gene has CDR1 MGHRA and CDR2 YSYEKL. The length of the CDR3 is 15 residues. The CDR3 DNA reads as TGCGCCAGCAGCCAAGATCCGGGAGGGCAAGAGACCCAGTACTTC. The encoded protein is CASSQDPGGQETQYF.